The 21 T cell receptor beta chains given below trace back to one sample, sequenced in a study of tissue T cells after allogeneic stem cell transplantation. Profiling relied on immunoSEQ multiplex PCR, and the TCRdb table lists in-frame clones only, not all of them. The sample has more than 45,000 clones; 73% are singletons. Input material: sorted cells pooled from one or two spleens. These receptors were taken from a pool of C57BL/6 mice in good health.

Details on this clone: The genes are named according to mouse. The CDR3 end is not reached by the read, which stops 1 residue before it; the germline J gene fills it in. This chain joins TRBV2 and TRBJ2-1; 11 nucleotides match TRBD2. The germline gives CDR1 LGHNA, CDR2 YSYQKL. This CDR3 has 16 residues. V was clipped by 0 bases and J by 5 bases; unmatched bases: 3. The part of the CDR3 DNA that was read is TGTGCCAGCAGCCAAGATGGGGACTGGGGGCATGCTGAGCAGTTC. Protein: CASSQDGDWGHAEQF. The complete CDR3 sequence is CASSQDGDWGHAEQFF.

Concerning this clone itself: Gene labels here are mouse ones. The read terminates 1 residue before the CDR3 end, so the remaining end is supplied by the germline J gene. The V and J genes are TRBV19 and TRBJ1-6, with unresolved D. TRBJ1-6 is assigned to the ORF class and has an uncertain function. CDR3 size: 15 residues. V was shortened by 0 bases and J by 0 bases, with 4 bases between the two germline ends. Per the germline V gene, CDR1 is FNHDT and CDR2 is SITEND (reference sequence). The CDR3 spells CASSIDTSYNSPLYF. CDR3 bases read: TGTGCCAGCAGTATAGACACTTCCTATAATTCGCCCCTCTAC.

Worth noting for this clone: Gene names follow the mouse nomenclature. From the germline J gene comes the end of the CDR3, since the read stops 1 residue before it. This chain joins TRBV15 and TRBJ2-3, with 9 bases fitting TRBD2. The CDR3 length is 13 residues. Trimming took 3 bases from V and 6 from J; bases not matched to a gene: 1. Germline V lookup: CDR1 SGHND, CDR2 FRSKSL. Partial CDR3 DNA: TGTGCCAGCAGTTTTACTGGGGGGGAAACGCTGTAT. This translates into CASSFTGGETLY. The CDR3, in full, reads CASSFTGGETLYF. Filled out from reference TRBV15 and TRBJ2-3, the complete variable domain reads DAGVTQTPRHEVAEKGQTIILKCEPVSGHNDLFWYRQTKIQGLELLSYFRSKSLMEDGGAFKDRFKAEMLNSSFSTLKIQPTEPKDSAVYLCASSFTGGETLYFGSGTRLTVL.

Note on this clone: Gene names denote mouse genes. The CDR3 end lies 1 residue beyond the end of the read and is filled in from the germline J gene. The rearrangement uses TRBV3 and TRBJ2-3; D is ambiguous. This CDR3 has 13 residues. The V end lost 4 bases, the J end lost 0 bases, and 5 bases lay between the germline ends. Germline assignment: CDR1 SNHLY and CDR2 FYNGKV (reference sequence). CDR3: CASSSPSAETLYF. The part of the CDR3 DNA that was read is TGTGCCAGCAGCTCTCCTAGTGCAGAAACGCTGTAT.

With regard to this clone: Germline and genes: mouse. Read data end 1 residue before the CDR3 end; the end is taken from the germline J gene. Within the sample, other DNA sequences also encode this same CDR3. This chain joins TRBV5 and TRBJ2-2; 7 bases match TRBD2. The CDR3 is 14 residues long. With 1 base clipped from V and 5 bases from J, the junction kept 1 base outside the gene matches. The germline gives CDR1 LGHNA, CDR2 YNLKQL (reference sequence). CDR3 sequence: CASSQGGGTGQLYF. Partial CDR3 DNA: TGTGCCAGCAGCCAAGGGGGGGGAACCGGGCAGCTCTAC.

To note about this clone: Genes and germline come from the mouse. The sequence runs out 1 residue before the end of the CDR3; the remainder is reconstructed from the germline J gene. The chain is built from TRBV29 and TRBJ2-7; tentative D call: TRBD1 (6 bases). Germline V gene data show CDR1 as MSHET and CDR2 as SYDVDS. The CDR3 is made up of 11 amino acids. V lost 8 bases and J 5 bases, leaving 10 bases between the germline ends. The CDR3 is CASWAGDEQYF. The CDR3 DNA, read in part, is TGTGCTAGCTGGGCAGGGGATGAACAGTAC.

With respect to this clone: Gene names and germline refer to mouse. The CDR3 bases that were read are TGTGCAAGCAGCTTAGACTGGGGGGGCGGAAGGAACACCTTGTAC. Translating gives CASSLDWGGGRNTLY. The entire CDR3 reads CASSLDWGGGRNTLYF. V and J are TRBV16 and TRBJ2-4; TRBD2 aligns across 10 bases. The read gets to within 1 residue of the CDR3 end, and the germline J gene fills in the rest. This CDR3 is built from 16 residues. Germline CDR1 is SGHSA and CDR2 is FRNQAP. Losses at the gene ends were 0 bases for V and 6 bases for J; bases not matched to a gene: 6.

Comments on this clone: The gene names here belong to mouse. The read terminates 1 residue before the CDR3 end, so the remaining end is supplied by the germline J gene. V usage is TRBV3 and J usage is TRBJ2-3; 10 bases match TRBD2. Germline V gives CDR1 SNHLY, CDR2 FYNGKV (reference sequence). This CDR3 has 13 residues. Losses at the gene ends were 6 bases for V and 3 bases for J; bases not matched to a gene: 0. Incomplete CDR3 DNA: TGTGCCAGCAGGGACTGGGGGGCAGAAACGCTGTAT. As protein: CASRDWGAETLY. The whole CDR3 protein is CASRDWGAETLYF. The variable domain in full, completed from reference TRBV3 and TRBJ2-3, reads GPKVLQIPSHQIIDMGQMVTLNCDPVSNHLYFYWYKQILGQQMEFLVNFYNGKVMEKSKLFKDQFSVERPDGSYFTLKIQPTALEDSAVYFCASRDWGAETLYFGSGTRLTVL.

In regard to this clone: Genes and germline come from the mouse. Incomplete CDR3 DNA: TGTGCCAGCAGCCGGACAGATGCAAACTCCGACTACACC. This gives the protein CASSRTDANSDYT. The complete CDR3 protein is CASSRTDANSDYTF. The chain recombines TRBV4 with TRBJ1-2, with D perhaps TRBD1 (6 bases). Read coverage stops 1 residue before the CDR3 terminus; the germline J gene supplies the remainder. This CDR3 is 14 amino acids long. Trimming stripped 5 bases from V and 0 bases from J, with 10 bases between. Germline V CDR1 and CDR2: LGHDT, YNNKQL (reference sequence).

As for this clone: Any gene name here is a mouse gene name. From the germline J gene comes the end of the CDR3, since the read stops 1 residue before it. The V call is TRBV14, the J call TRBJ2-1; weak D call: TRBD1 (5 bases). Germline values: CDR1 SGHDT, CDR2 FRDEAV. The CDR3 extends over 13 amino acids. Trimming removed 5 bases at V and 0 bases at J, with 6 bases between. CDR3 bases read: TGTGCCAGCAGGGACAATAACTATGCTGAGCAGTTC. Amino acid sequence: CASRDNNYAEQF. The whole CDR3 sequence reads CASRDNNYAEQFF.

On this clone itself: Any gene name here is a mouse gene name. The sequenced fragment ends 1 residue before the CDR3 boundary, so the rest is inferred from the germline J gene. V usage is TRBV15 and J usage is TRBJ1-2; D possibly corresponds to TRBD1 (6 bases). In germline, CDR1 is SGHND, CDR2 FRSKSL. Between the trimmed V and J ends, which lost 6 bases and 0 bases, there was a span of 8 bases. This CDR3 is 13 amino acids long. CDR3 sequence reads: CASSGTTNSDYTF. The sequenced part of the CDR3 DNA is TGTGCCAGCAGCGGGACAACAAACTCCGACTACACC.

This clone showed up just a few times. Gene names are the mouse ones. With the read ending 1 residue before the CDR3 end, the germline J gene is used to fill in that end. V usage is TRBV2 and J usage is TRBJ1-3; D is uncertain. The CDR3 runs 15 residues. From germline, CDR1 is LGHNA and CDR2 YSYQKL. The ends were cut back, 0 bases at V and 0 bases at J, with 6 bases in the middle. The CDR3 reads CASSQDYSSGNTLYF. CDR3 DNA (partial): TGTGCCAGCAGCCAAGATTACAGTTCTGGAAATACGCTCTAT.

Comments on this clone: Gene names and germline refer to mouse. Read data end 1 residue before the CDR3 end; the end is taken from the germline J gene. V usage is TRBV3 and J usage is TRBJ2-5, with D maybe TRBD1 (7 bases). The CDR3 has 14 residues. Germline CDR1 SNHLY, CDR2 FYNGKV (reference sequence). V lost 1 base, J lost 5 bases, and 10 bases lay in between. The CDR3 bases that were read are TGTGCCAGCAGCTTAGATAGGGGGCGAGACACCCAGTAC. This gives the protein CASSLDRGRDTQY. The complete CDR3 reads CASSLDRGRDTQYF.

As concerns this clone: These gene names are mouse names. Read coverage stops 1 residue before the CDR3 terminus; the germline J gene supplies the remainder. The chain joins TRBV3 to TRBJ1-3; TRBD1 agrees at 9 bases. J lost 3 bases, V lost 5 bases, and 2 bases had no gene match. CDR1 is SNHLY, CDR2 FYNGKV, per germline (reference sequence). The CDR3 totals 14 residues. The CDR3 spells CASSPTGGGNTLYF. Incomplete CDR3 DNA: TGTGCCAGCAGCCCGACAGGGGGTGGAAATACGCTCTAT.

As for this clone: The genes and germline here are from mouse. The CDR3 bases that were read are TGTGCCAGCAGTCTTGCAGGGCCCAACGAAAGATTATTT. Residues: CASSLAGPNERLF. The CDR3, in full, reads CASSLAGPNERLFF. This rearrangement joins TRBV26 to TRBJ1-4; tentatively, D is TRBD1 (5 bases). The read comes to an end 1 residue before the CDR3 does, leaving the germline J gene to fill in the end. The germline V gene encodes CDR1 KGHPV and CDR2 FQNQEV (reference sequence). Trimming stripped 3 bases from V and 3 bases from J, with 8 bases between. The length of the CDR3 is 14 residues.

About this clone: The listed genes are named as in mouse. The CDR3 end falls 1 residue outside the read, so it is completed with the germline J gene. The rearrangement uses TRBV19 and TRBJ1-6; 9 bases fit TRBD1. TRBJ1-6 is marked as an open reading frame, function uncertain. With V trimmed by 0 bases and J by 3 bases, 1 base remained unmatched. Germline CDR1 reads FNHDT; CDR2 reads SITEND (reference sequence). This CDR3 contains 16 residues. CDR3 protein: CASSIGDRDYNSPLYF. The CDR3 DNA, read in part, is TGTGCCAGCAGTATAGGGGACAGGGACTATAATTCGCCCCTCTAC.

With respect to this clone: The germline and genes are mouse ones. The DNA ends 1 residue before the CDR3 does, and the rest of the CDR3 is filled in from the germline J gene. This chain joins TRBV13-1 and TRBJ1-1; D not resolved. The V end was cut by 3 bases, the J end by 1 base, with 4 bases between. The CDR3 consists of 12 residues. CDR1 NSHNY and CDR2 SYGAGN come from the germline V gene. The CDR3 reads CASSGRNTEVFF. The CDR3 bases that were read are TGTGCCAGCAGTGGCAGAAACACAGAAGTCTTC.

On this clone: Germline and genes: mouse. The read terminates 1 residue before the CDR3 end, so the remaining end is supplied by the germline J gene. The chain has TRBV20 and TRBJ2-3; the match to TRBD2 covers 9 bases. CDR1 GFQATS and CDR2 STVNSAI come from the germline V gene. The ends lost 1 base at V and 1 base at J; junction bases unmatched: 0. This CDR3 is built from 14 residues. CDR3: CGARGTGGAETLYF. The part of the CDR3 DNA that was read is TGTGGTGCTAGGGGGACTGGGGGTGCAGAAACGCTGTAT.

With respect to this clone: Germline and genes here are mouse. The CDR3 extends 1 residue past the end of the read, so its final part is completed from the germline J gene. The rearrangement joins TRBV29 to TRBJ1-5; D unresolved. CDR3 length: 15 amino acids. Per germline, CDR1 MSHET and CDR2 SYDVDS. Trimming took off 4 bases at V and 0 bases at J, with 10 bases between the two ends. CDR3 residues: CASSSTDYNNQAPLF. Partial CDR3 DNA: TGTGCTAGCAGTTCAACAGACTATAACAACCAGGCTCCGCTT.

Concerning this clone itself: Any gene name here is a mouse gene name. The read ends 1 residue shy of where the CDR3 ends; the end is completed using the germline J gene. This sequence joins TRBV13-2 and TRBJ2-5; unclear D gene. The CDR3 contains 12 residues. V lost 2 bases and J lost 5, with 6 bases in between. CDR1 is NNHNN and CDR2 is SYGAGS in the germline V gene (reference sequence). The part of the CDR3 DNA that was read is TGTGCCAGCGGTGACCCTGTAGACACCCAGTAC. Encoded protein: CASGDPVDTQY. The CDR3 in its entirety is CASGDPVDTQYF.

This clone was counted a single time. Germline and genes: mouse. The CDR3 DNA, read in part, is TGTGCCAGCTCTCTCGAAAGGGAACAGTAC. Protein: CASSLEREQY. The CDR3 in full is CASSLEREQYF. V and J are TRBV12-2 and TRBJ2-7; D call uncertain. The read stops 1 residue short of the end of the CDR3; the missing end is completed from the germline J gene. Per the germline V gene, CDR1 is SGHLS and CDR2 is HYDKME. This CDR3 is 11 amino acids long. Trimming removed 0 bases from V and 7 bases from J, with 6 bases in between.